The T cell receptor (beta chain) under discussion was sequenced for a study of blood T cells in healthy people across ages. It was with a sample-barcoded 5' primer and a J-beta primer mix that a second PCR of roughly 7 to 12 cycles was run. TCRdb independently ran MiXCR on the 5' RACE reads; one entry per CDR3 protein. The sample records about 1.8 million distinct CDR3 sequences, roughly 49% being singletons. Per germline, CDR1 MDHEN and CDR2 SYDVKM. The germline V and J ends were trimmed by 3 bases and 1 base, with 7 bases remaining between them. CDR3 length: 14 residues. Sequencing was carried out using blood. V is TRBV28 and J is TRBJ2-1; no firm D call. The sequence derives from a woman in her thirties or forties in good health. CDR3 coding DNA: TGTGCCAGCAGTTTGTCTTTGTCCTACAATGAGCAGTTCTTC. This translates into CASSLSLSYNEQFF.